The next 4 T cell receptor beta chains were all read from a single sample in a study of cytomegalovirus exposure and HLA in healthy donors (dated by TCRdb to between 2016 and 2019). Libraries were made using the immunoSEQ multiplex PCR assay. For the multiplex PCR, a mixture combining 60 forward primers for TCR Vbeta segments and 13 reverse primers for TCR Jbeta segments was used. TCRdb provides this immuneACCESS table in a form limited to in-frame rearrangements. Some clones are lacking; in checked studies, under half of them reflect an unresolved V gene, and why the rest are absent is not known. The sample contains approximately 140,000 clones, over 60% of them found a single time. The ten top clones hold 2.5% to 3% of the sample. The sample consisted of PBMCs. Source of these receptors: a human donor in good health.

V usage is TRBV27 and J usage is TRBJ2-5; 7 positions match TRBD1. After removal of 3 bases from V and 4 bases from J, the junction contained 5 bases not matched to a gene. Germline V CDR1 and CDR2: MNHEY, SMNVEV (reference sequence). The CDR3 has 14 residues. CDR3 nucleotide sequence: TGTGCCAGCAGTTTTGAGGGGGCTCGAGAGACCCAGTACTTC. As protein: CASSFEGARETQYF.

This clone was found once. The rearrangement links TRBV29-1 to TRBJ2-7, with 7 bases aligning to TRBD1. The V segment lost 4 bases and the J segment 2 bases; nucleotides outside the gene matches: 14. This CDR3 contains 16 residues. Germline CDR1 SQVTM, CDR2 ANQGSEA. In DNA, the CDR3 is TGCAGCGTTGCCTTCCCAGGGGGTGTAAGGACCTACGAGCAGTACTTC. Protein sequence: CSVAFPGGVRTYEQYF.

Comment on this clone: At one end, the junction sequence differs from germline, possibly due to a read error. The genes are TRBV7-9 and TRBJ2-5; TRBD1 matches at 11 bases. Germline V gene data show CDR1 as SEHNR and CDR2 as FQNEAQ (reference sequence). CDR3 length: 15 amino acids. In nucleotides, the CDR3 is TGTTCCAGCACCCGGTGGGGGACAGGGGGGGAGACCCAGTACTTC. Translating gives CSSTRWGTGGETQYF.

Details on this clone: Other nucleotide sequences from this sample produce the same CDR3. The chain joins TRBV7-2 to TRBJ1-1, with D possibly matching TRBD1 (6 bases). The germline V gene encodes CDR1 SGHTA and CDR2 FQGNSA. V lost 2 bases and J lost 1, with 8 bases in between. The CDR3 runs 14 residues. CDR3 in DNA: TGTGCCAGCAGCTTAAGCAGGGGGAACACTGAAGCTTTCTTT. It translates to CASSLSRGNTEAFF.